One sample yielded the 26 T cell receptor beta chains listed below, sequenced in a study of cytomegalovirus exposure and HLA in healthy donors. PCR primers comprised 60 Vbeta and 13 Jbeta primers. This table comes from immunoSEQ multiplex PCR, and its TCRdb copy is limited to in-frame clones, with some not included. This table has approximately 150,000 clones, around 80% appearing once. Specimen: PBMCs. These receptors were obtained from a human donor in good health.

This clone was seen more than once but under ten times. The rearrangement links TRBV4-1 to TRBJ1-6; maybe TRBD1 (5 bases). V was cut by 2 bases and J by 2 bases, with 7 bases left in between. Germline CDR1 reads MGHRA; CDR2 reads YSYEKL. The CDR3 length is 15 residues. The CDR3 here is CASSQPTAYNSPLHF. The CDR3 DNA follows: TGCGCCAGCAGCCAACCGACAGCCTATAATTCACCCCTCCACTTT.

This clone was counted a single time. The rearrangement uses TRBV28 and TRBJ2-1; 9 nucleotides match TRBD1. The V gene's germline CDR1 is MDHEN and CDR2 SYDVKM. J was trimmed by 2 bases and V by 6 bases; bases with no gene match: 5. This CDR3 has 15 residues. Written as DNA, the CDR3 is TGTGCCAGCAGGACACAGGGGGCAACCTACAATGAGCAGTTCTTC. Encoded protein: CASRTQGATYNEQFF.

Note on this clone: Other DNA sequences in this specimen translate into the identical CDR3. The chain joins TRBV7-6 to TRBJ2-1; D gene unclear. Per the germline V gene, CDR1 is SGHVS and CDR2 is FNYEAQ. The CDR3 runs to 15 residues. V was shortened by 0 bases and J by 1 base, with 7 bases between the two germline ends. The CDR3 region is CASSLAGSSYNEQFF. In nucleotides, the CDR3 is TGTGCCAGCAGCTTAGCTGGCTCTTCCTACAATGAGCAGTTCTTC. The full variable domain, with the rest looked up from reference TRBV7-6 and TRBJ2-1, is GAGVSQSPRYKVTKRGQDVALRCDPISGHVSLYWYRQALGQGPEFLTYFNYEAQQDKSGLPNDRFSAERPEGSISTLTIQRTEQRDSAMYRCASSLAGSSYNEQFFGPGTRLTVL.

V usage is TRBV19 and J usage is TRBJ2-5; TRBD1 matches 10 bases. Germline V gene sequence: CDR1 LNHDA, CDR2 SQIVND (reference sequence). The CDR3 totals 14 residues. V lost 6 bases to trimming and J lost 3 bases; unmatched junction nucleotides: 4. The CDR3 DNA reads TGTGCCAGTAGAAGGGACAGGGGAGAAGAGACCCAGTACTTC. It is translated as CASRRDRGEETQYF.

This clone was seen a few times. For the CDR3, the DNA is TGTGCCAGTACAAATTCGGGTGCTCAGCCCCAGCATTTT. It specifies CASTNSGAQPQHF. The V and J genes are TRBV19 and TRBJ1-5; D not certain. V was trimmed by 7 bases and J by 6 bases, leaving 13 bases between them. The CDR3 loop spans 13 amino acids. Germline CDR1 and CDR2: LNHDA and SQIVND (reference sequence).

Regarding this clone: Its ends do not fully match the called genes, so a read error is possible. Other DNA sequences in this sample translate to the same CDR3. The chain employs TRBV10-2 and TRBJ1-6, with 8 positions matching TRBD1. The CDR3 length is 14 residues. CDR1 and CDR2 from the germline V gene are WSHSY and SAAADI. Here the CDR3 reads CASNDRGNNSPLHF. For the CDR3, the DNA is TGCGCCAGCAACGACAGGGGAAATAATTCACCCCTTCACTTT.

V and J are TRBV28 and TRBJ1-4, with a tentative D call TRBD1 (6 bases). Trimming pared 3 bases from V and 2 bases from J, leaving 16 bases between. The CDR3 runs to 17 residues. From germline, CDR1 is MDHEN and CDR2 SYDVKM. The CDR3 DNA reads TGTGCCAGCAGTTTCCCGTCCTACAGGGAGACTAATGAAAAACTGTTTTTT. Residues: CASSFPSYRETNEKLFF. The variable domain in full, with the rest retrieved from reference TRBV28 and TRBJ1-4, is DVKVTQSSRYLVKRTGEKVFLECVQDMDHENMFWYRQDPGLGLRLIYFSYDVKMKEKGDIPEGYSVSREKKERFSLILESASTNQTSMYLCASSFPSYRETNEKLFFGSGTQLSVL.

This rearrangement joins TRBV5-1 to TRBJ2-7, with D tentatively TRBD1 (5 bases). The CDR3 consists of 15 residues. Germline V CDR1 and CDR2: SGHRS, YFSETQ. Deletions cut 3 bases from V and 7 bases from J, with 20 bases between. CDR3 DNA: TGCGCCAGCAGCTCCGAACCTCGACAGCCGGATGAGCAGTACTTC. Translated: CASSSEPRQPDEQYF.

The CDR3 sequence is CASSISQYNEQFF. CDR3 coding DNA: TGTGCCAGTAGTATTTCACAGTACAATGAGCAGTTCTTC. This chain joins TRBV19 and TRBJ2-1; D not resolved. The germline V gene encodes CDR1 LNHDA and CDR2 SQIVND (reference sequence). The CDR3 is made up of 13 amino acids. The V and J ends lost 3 bases and 4 bases respectively, with 7 bases between them.

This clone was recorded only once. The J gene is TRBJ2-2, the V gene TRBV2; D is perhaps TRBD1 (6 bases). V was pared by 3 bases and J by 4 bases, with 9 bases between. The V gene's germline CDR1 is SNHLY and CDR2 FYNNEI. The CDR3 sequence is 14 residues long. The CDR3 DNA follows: TGTGCCAGCAGTGACAGGGGCAGCACCGGGGAGCTGTTTTTT. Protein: CASSDRGSTGELFF.

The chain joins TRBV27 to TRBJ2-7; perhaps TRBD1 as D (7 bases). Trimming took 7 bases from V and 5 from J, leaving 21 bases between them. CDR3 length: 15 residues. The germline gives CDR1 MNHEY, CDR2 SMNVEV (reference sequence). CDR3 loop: CASKTAGGTSHEQYF. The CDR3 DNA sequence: TGTGCCAGCAAAACTGCAGGGGGAACTAGCCACGAGCAGTACTTC.

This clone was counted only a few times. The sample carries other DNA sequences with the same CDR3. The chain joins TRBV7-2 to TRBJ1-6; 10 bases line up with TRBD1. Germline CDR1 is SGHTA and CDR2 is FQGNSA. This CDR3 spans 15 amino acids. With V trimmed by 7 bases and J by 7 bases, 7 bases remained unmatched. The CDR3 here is CASTPGGQGNSPLHF. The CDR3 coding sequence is TGTGCCAGCACCCCGGGGGGACAGGGGAATTCACCCCTCCACTTT.

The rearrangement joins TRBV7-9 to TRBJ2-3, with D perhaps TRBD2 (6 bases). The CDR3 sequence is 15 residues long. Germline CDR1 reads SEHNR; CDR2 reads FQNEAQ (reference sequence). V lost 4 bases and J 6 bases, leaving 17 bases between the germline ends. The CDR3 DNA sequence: TGTGCCAGCAGCTCCCGACTAGAAGCGGCGGATACGCAGTATTTT. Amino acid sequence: CASSSRLEAADTQYF.

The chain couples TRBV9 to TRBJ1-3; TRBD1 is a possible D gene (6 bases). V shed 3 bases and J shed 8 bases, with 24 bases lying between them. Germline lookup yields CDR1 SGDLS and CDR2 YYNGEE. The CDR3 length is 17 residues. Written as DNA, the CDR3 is TGTGCCAGCAGCGATAGATTGTCAGGGGATAGGTCGGACACCATATATTTT. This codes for CASSDRLSGDRSDTIYF.

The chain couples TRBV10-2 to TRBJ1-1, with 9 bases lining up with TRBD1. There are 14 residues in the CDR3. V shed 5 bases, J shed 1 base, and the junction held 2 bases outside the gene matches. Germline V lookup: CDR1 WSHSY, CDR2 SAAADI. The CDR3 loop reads CASSPGQGNTEAFF. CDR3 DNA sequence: TGCGCCAGCAGTCCGGGACAGGGGAACACTGAAGCTTTCTTT.

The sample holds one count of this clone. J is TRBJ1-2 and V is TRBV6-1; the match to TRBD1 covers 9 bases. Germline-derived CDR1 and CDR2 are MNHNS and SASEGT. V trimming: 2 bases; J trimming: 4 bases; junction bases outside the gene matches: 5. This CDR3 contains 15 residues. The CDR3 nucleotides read TGTGCCAGCAGTGAATGGACAGGGGAGGGCTATGGCTACACCTTC. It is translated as CASSEWTGEGYGYTF.

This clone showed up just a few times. The CDR3 reads CASHRGGDYTEAFF. For the CDR3, the DNA is TGTGCCAGCCATCGGGGGGGCGATTACACTGAAGCTTTCTTT. This chain uses TRBV19 with TRBJ1-1, with a possible D match to TRBD1 (6 bases). The germline V gene encodes CDR1 LNHDA and CDR2 SQIVND (reference sequence). CDR3 length equals 14 residues. Trimming took 9 bases from V and 3 from J, leaving 17 bases between them.

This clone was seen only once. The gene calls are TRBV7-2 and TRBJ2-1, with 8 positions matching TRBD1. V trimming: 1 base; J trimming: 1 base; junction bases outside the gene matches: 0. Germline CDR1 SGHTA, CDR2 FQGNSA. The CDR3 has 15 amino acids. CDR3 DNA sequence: TGTGCCAGCAGCTTAGGGACAGGGTCCTACAATGAGCAGTTCTTC. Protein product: CASSLGTGSYNEQFF.

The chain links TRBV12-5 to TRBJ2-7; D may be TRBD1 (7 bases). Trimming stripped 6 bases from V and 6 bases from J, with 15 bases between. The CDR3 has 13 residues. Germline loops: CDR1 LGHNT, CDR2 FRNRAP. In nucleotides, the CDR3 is TGTGCTAGTGGCCTCAAGCAGGGGGGCGAGCAGTACTTC. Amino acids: CASGLKQGGEQYF.

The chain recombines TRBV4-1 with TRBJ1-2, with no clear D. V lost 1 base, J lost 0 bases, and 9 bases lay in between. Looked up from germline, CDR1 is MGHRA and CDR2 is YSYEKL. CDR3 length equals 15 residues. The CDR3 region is CASSQVPPANYGYTF. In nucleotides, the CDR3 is TGCGCCAGCAGCCAAGTCCCCCCAGCTAACTATGGCTACACCTTC.

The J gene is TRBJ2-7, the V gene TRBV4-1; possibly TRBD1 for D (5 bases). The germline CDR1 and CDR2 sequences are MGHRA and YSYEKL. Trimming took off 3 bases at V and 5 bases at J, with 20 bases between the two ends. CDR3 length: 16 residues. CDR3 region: CASSHPKGQGVDEQYF. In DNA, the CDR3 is TGCGCCAGCAGCCACCCGAAGGGGCAGGGTGTGGACGAGCAGTACTTC.

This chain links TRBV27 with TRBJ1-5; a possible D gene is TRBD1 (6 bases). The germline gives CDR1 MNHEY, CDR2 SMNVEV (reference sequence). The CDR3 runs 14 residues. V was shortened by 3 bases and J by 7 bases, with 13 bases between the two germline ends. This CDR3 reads CASSFGGANQPQHF. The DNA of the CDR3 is TGTGCCAGCAGTTTTGGGGGGGCAAACCAGCCCCAGCATTTT.

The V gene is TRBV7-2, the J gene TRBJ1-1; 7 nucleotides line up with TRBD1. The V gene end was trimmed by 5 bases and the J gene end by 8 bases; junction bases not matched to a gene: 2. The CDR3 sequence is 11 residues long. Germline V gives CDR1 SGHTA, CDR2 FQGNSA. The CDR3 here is CASSNRGEAFF. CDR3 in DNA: TGTGCCAGCAGCAACAGGGGAGAAGCTTTCTTT.

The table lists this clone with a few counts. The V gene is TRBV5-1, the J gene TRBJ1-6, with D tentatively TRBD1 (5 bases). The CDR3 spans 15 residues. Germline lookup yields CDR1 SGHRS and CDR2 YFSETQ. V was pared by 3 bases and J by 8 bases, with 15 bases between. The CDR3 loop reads CASSWRDGGDSPLHF. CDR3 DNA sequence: TGCGCCAGCAGCTGGAGGGACGGGGGGGATTCACCCCTCCACTTT.

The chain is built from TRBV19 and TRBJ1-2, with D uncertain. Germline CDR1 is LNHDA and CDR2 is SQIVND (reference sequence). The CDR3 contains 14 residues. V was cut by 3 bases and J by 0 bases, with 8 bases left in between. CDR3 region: CASSIHNTNYGYTF. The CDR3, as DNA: TGTGCCAGTAGTATCCACAACACTAACTATGGCTACACCTTC.

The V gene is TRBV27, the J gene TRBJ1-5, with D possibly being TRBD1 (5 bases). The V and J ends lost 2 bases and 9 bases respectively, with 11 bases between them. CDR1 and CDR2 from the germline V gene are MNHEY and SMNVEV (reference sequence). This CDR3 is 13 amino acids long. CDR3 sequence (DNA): TGTGCCAGCAGTTTACCCAACGGGGGGCCCCAGCATTTT. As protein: CASSLPNGGPQHF.